This T cell receptor beta chain was documented in a study of blood T cell repertoires in COVID-19. Looking at the study overall: PBMCs, B-cell-depleted T cells, or T cells were the source of the cDNA or gDNA that made up the material.

Germline V gene lookup returns CDR1 MNHEY and CDR2 SMNVEV (reference sequence). The V segment lost 6 bases and the J segment 1 base; nucleotides outside the gene matches: 5. The CDR3 extends over 15 amino acids. How the authors handled the data: Nucleated cell counts were estimated from reference gene primer amplification. Some clones are missing from TCRdb's copy, which holds only in-frame ones; the method was immunoSEQ multiplex PCR. That table supplies the V and J calls and clone size; D and trimming were determined from the DNA. The table has around 180,000 clones, roughly 82% seen once; the top ten hold over 7%. Which cohort a participant joined came from the clinical history participants gave. Recovery meant two consecutive negative NP/OP PCR tests, professional clearance, or resolved symptoms.

This TCR was recovered from a woman in her 30s who had recovered from COVID-19. The V gene is TRBV27, the J gene TRBJ1-2; TRBD1 matches at 10 bases. Source material: PBMCs or T cells enriched from blood (not recorded which). CDR3 region: CASSKTGGDNYGYTF. The CDR3 nucleotides are TGTGCCAGCAGCAAGACAGGGGGCGATAACTATGGCTACACCTTC.